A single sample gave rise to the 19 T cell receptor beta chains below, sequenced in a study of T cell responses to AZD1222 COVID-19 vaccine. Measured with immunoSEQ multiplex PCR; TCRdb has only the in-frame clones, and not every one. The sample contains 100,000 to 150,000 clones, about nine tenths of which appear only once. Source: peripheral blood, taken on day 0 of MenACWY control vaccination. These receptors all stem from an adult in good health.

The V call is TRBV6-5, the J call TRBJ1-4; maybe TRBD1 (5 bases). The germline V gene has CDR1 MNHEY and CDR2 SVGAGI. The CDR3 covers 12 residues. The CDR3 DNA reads TGTTCCCGGCCGAAGCGGGGGGAGAAACTGTTTTTT. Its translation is CSRPKRGEKLFF.

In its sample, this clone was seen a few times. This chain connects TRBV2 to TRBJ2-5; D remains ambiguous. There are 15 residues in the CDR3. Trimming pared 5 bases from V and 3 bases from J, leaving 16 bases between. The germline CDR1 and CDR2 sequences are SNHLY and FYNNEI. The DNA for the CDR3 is TGTGCCAGCAGTCAAGGGTTGGCCAACAAAGAGACCCAGTACTTC. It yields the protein CASSQGLANKETQYF.

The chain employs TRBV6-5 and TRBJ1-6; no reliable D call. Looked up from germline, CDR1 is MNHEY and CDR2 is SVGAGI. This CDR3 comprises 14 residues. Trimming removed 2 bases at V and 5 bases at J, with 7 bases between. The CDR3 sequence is CASSYVGNNSPLHF. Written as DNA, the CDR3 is TGTGCCAGCAGTTACGTGGGAAATAATTCACCCCTCCACTTT.

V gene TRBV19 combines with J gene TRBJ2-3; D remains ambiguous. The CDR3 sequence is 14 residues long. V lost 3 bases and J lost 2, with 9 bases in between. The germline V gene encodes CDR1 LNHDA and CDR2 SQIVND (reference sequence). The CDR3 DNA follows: TGTGCCAGTAGTATCGGCACACACACAGATACGCAGTATTTT. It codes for CASSIGTHTDTQYF.

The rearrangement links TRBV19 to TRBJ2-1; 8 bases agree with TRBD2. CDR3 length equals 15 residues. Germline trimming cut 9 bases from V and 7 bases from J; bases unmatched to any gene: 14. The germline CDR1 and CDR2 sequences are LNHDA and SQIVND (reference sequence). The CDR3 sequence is CASQSPGLVRNEQFF. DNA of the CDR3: TGTGCCAGCCAATCTCCGGGACTAGTTAGAAATGAGCAGTTCTTC.

CDR3 DNA sequence: TGTGCCAGCAGTACGGGGGTGTACACAGATACGCAGTATTTT. It yields the protein CASSTGVYTDTQYF. The chain has TRBV6-5 and TRBJ2-3; D might be TRBD2 (6 bases). The CDR3 length is 14 residues. CDR1 is MNHEY and CDR2 is SVGAGI in the germline V gene. The V gene lost 5 bases and the J gene lost 2 bases, with 11 bases spanning the gap.

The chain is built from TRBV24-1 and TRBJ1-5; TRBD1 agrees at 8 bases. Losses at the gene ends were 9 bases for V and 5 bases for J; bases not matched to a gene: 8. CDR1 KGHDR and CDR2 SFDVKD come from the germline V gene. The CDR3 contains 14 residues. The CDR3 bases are TGTGCCACCCAGGGGACAGGTGCCTATCAGCCCCAGCATTTT. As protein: CATQGTGAYQPQHF.

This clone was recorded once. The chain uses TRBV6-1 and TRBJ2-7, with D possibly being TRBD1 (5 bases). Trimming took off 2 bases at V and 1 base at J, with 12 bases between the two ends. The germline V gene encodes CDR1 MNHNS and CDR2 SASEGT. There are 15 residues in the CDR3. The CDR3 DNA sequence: TGTGCCAGCAGTGAATCTTGGACACCATCCTACGAGCAGTACTTC. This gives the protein CASSESWTPSYEQYF.

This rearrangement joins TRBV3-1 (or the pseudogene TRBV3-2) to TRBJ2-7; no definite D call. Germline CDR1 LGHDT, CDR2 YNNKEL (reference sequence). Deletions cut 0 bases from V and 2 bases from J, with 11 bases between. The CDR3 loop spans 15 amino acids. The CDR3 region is CASSQDPTETYEQYF. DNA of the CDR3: TGTGCCAGCAGCCAAGATCCTACGGAAACCTACGAGCAGTACTTC.

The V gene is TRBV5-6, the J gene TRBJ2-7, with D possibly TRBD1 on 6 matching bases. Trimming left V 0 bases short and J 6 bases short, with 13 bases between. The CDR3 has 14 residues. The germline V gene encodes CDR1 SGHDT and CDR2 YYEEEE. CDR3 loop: CASSLGQGPGEQYF. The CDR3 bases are TGTGCCAGCAGCTTGGGGCAGGGGCCGGGCGAGCAGTACTTC.

CDR3 DNA sequence: TGTGCCAGCAGCTTAGTAGCGGTGAGCACAGATACGCAGTATTTT. This codes for CASSLVAVSTDTQYF. The rearrangement links TRBV11-2 to TRBJ2-3, with D perhaps TRBD2 (6 bases). This CDR3 region has 15 residues. The ends were cut back, 1 base at V and 0 bases at J, with 8 bases in the middle. Germline assignment: CDR1 SGHAT and CDR2 FQNNGV.

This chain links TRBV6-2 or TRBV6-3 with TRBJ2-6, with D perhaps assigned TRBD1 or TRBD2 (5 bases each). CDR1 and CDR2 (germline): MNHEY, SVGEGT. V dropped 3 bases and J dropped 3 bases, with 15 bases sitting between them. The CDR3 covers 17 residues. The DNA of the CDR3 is TGTGCCAGCAGTTATTTTTTTGGGGGAGTTGGGGCCAACGTCCTGACTTTC. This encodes CASSYFFGGVGANVLTF.

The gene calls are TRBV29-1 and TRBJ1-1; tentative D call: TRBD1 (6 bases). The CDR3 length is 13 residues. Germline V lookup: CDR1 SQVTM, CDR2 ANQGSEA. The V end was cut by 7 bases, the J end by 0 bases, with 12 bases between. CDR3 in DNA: TGCAGCGCTTCGGACAGACTGAACACTGAAGCTTTCTTT. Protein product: CSASDRLNTEAFF.

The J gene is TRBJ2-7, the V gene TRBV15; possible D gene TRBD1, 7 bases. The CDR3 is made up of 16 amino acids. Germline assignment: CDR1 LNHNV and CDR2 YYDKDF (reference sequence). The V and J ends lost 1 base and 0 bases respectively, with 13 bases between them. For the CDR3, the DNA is TGTGCCACCAGCAGAGGTGCGGGACAGAGCTCCTACGAGCAGTACTTC. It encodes CATSRGAGQSSYEQYF. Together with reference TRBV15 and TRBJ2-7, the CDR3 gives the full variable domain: DAMVIQNPRYQVTQFGKPVTLSCSQTLNHNVMYWYQQKSSQAPKLLFHYYDKDFNNEADTPDNFQSRRPNTSFCFLDIRSPGLGDTAMYLCATSRGAGQSSYEQYFGPGTRLTVT.

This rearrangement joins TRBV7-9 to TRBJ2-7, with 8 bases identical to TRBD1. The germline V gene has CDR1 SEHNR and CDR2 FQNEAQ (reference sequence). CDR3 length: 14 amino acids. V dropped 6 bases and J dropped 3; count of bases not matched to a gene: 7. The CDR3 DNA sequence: TGTGCCAGCAGTTTGACAGGGGCCCACTACGAGCAGTACTTC. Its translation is CASSLTGAHYEQYF.

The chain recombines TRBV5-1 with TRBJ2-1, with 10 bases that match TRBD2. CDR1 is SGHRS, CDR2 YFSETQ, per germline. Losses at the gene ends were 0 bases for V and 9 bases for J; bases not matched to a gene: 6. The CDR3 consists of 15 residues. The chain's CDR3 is CASSLDSGRAPEQFF. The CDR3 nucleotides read TGCGCCAGCAGCTTGGACAGCGGGAGGGCCCCTGAGCAGTTCTTC.

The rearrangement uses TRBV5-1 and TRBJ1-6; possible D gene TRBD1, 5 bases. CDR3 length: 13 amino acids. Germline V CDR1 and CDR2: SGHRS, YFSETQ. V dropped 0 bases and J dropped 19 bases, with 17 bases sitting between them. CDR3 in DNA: TGCGCCAGCAGCTTGGAGGGGACGGCCCCAAGTCACTTT. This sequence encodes CASSLEGTAPSHF. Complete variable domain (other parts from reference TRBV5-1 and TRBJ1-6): KAGVTQTPRYLIKTRGQQVTLSCSPISGHRSVSWYQQTPGQGLQFLFEYFSETQRNKGNFPGRFSGRQFSNSRSEMNVSTLELGDSALYLCASSLEGTAPSHFGNGTRLTVT.

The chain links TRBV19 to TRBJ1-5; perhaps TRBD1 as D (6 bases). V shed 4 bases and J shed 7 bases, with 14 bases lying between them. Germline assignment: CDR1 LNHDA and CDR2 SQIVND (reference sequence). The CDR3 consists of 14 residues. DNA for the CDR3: TGTGCCAGTAGTAGGGCAGGGGTTTACCAGCCCCAGCATTTT. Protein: CASSRAGVYQPQHF.

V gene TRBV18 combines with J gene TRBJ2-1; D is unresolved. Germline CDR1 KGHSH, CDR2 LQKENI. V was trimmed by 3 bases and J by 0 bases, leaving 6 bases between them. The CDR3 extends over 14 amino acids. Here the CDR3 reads CASSPTSSYNEQFF. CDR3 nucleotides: TGTGCCAGCTCACCTACGAGCTCCTACAATGAGCAGTTCTTC.